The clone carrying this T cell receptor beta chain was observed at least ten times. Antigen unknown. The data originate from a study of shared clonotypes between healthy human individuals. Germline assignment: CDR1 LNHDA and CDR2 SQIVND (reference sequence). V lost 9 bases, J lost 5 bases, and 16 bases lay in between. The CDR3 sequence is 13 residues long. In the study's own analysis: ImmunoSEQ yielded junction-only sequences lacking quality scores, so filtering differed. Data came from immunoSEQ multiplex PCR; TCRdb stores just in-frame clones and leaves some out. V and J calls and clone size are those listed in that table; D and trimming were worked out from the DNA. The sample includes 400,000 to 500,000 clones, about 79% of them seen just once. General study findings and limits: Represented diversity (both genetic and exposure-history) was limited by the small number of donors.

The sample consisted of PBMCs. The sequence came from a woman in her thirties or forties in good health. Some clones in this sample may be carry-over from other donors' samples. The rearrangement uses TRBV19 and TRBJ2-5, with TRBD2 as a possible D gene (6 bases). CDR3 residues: CASLGRFEETQYF. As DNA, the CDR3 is TGTGCCAGCCTTGGGAGGTTCGAGGAGACCCAGTACTTC.